Below, 27 T cell receptor beta chains from the same sample are listed, as sequenced in a study of T cell responses to AZD1222 COVID-19 vaccine. Clones were read by immunoSEQ multiplex PCR, and TCRdb kept only the in-frame ones, dropping some. Of 120,000 to 150,000 clones listed, 90% to 95% are singletons. The sample here was peripheral blood, taken on day 0 of AZD1222 vaccination. The receptors here all came from an adult in good health.

The gene calls are TRBV7-3 and TRBJ1-5; a weak D match, TRBD1 (5 bases). Germline values: CDR1 SGHTA, CDR2 FQGTGA. The V end was cut by 4 bases, the J end by 9 bases, with 13 bases between. This CDR3 is built from 13 residues. This chain's CDR3 is CASSSGTAGPQHF. CDR3 DNA: TGTGCCAGCAGCTCAGGGACCGCCGGGCCCCAGCATTTT.

The chain has TRBV19 and TRBJ1-4; D not resolved. Germline loops: CDR1 LNHDA, CDR2 SQIVND (reference sequence). The CDR3 has 15 amino acids. V lost 1 base to trimming and J lost 0 bases, with 6 bases between them. CDR3 nucleotide sequence: TGTGCCAGTAGTATAGGGCAGTCAACTAATGAAAAACTGTTTTTT. Translation: CASSIGQSTNEKLFF.

This sequence joins TRBV7-2 and TRBJ1-3, with unresolved D. Per germline, CDR1 SGHTA and CDR2 FQGNSA. V was cut by 0 bases and J by 8 bases, with 14 bases left in between. CDR3 length: 15 amino acids. The CDR3, as DNA: TGTGCCAGCAGCTTAGCGGCAGGCATCACAGACACCATATATTTT. Its translation is CASSLAAGITDTIYF.

The chain carries TRBV5-1 and TRBJ2-5; TRBD2 aligns across 9 bases. Germline V gives CDR1 SGHRS, CDR2 YFSETQ. CDR3 length equals 15 residues. J gave up 5 bases and V 5 bases, and 10 bases lay outside the gene matches. The CDR3 region has the DNA TGCGCCAGCAGGTCCGGGACTAGCCTCAAGGAGACCCAGTACTTC. Translated: CASRSGTSLKETQYF.

The V gene is TRBV4-3, the J gene TRBJ1-2, with D hard to call. The CDR3 is 13 residues long. Germline lookup yields CDR1 LGHNA and CDR2 YSLEER. The ends were cut back, 4 bases at V and 1 base at J, with 7 bases in the middle. The CDR3 DNA is TGCGCCAGCAGCCCCCGCAATAACTATGGCTACACCTTC. Translation gives CASSPRNNYGYTF.

V is TRBV6-5 and J is TRBJ1-2; no firm D call. Between the trimmed V and J ends, which lost 0 bases and 8 bases, there was a span of 19 bases. Germline lookup yields CDR1 MNHEY and CDR2 SVGAGI. The CDR3 consists of 16 residues. CDR3 amino acids: CASSYSPRGYQSGYTF. CDR3 nucleotides: TGTGCCAGCAGTTACTCCCCGCGAGGGTATCAATCAGGCTACACCTTC.

The genes are TRBV4-1 and TRBJ1-1, with D unclear. CDR3 length: 13 amino acids. V lost 4 bases and J 8 bases, leaving 14 bases between the germline ends. The V gene's germline CDR1 is MGHRA and CDR2 YSYEKL. This CDR3 is CASSPLDNFEAFF. The CDR3, as DNA: TGCGCCAGCAGCCCTCTTGATAATTTCGAAGCTTTCTTT.

The CDR3 bases are TGTGCCAGCTCGGAGCAGCGGGGGAATGAGCAGTTCTTC. Translation gives CASSEQRGNEQFF. This rearrangement joins TRBV7-2 to TRBJ2-1, with 8 bases fitting TRBD2. Looked up from germline, CDR1 is SGHTA and CDR2 is FQGNSA. The CDR3 length is 13 residues. The trim removed 8 bases at V and 7 bases at J, leaving 7 bases unmatched.

V usage is TRBV9 and J usage is TRBJ2-1; 8 bases fit TRBD2. The germline gives CDR1 SGDLS, CDR2 YYNGEE. The CDR3 covers 17 residues. Trimming removed 0 bases from V and 7 bases from J; junction bases left unmatched: 12. CDR3 amino acids: CASSVGGISGSKNEQFF. The CDR3 nucleotides read TGTGCCAGCAGCGTAGGGGGGATAAGCGGGAGTAAGAATGAGCAGTTCTTC.

The chain combines TRBV4-1 with TRBJ1-2; perhaps TRBD1 as D (6 bases). This CDR3 spans 17 amino acids. Looked up from germline, CDR1 is MGHRA and CDR2 is YSYEKL. With 1 base removed from V and 3 bases from J, the gap between germline ends came to 18 bases. The CDR3 reads CASSQVLNRENYYGYTF. In DNA form, the CDR3 reads TGCGCCAGCAGCCAAGTTTTGAACAGGGAGAATTACTATGGCTACACCTTC.

The chain is built from TRBV3-1 (or the pseudogene TRBV3-2) and TRBJ2-7; the D call may be TRBD1 or TRBD2 (5 bases each). V gave up 3 bases and J gave up 5 bases, with 17 bases separating them. Germline lookup yields CDR1 LGHDT and CDR2 YNNKEL (reference sequence). The CDR3 length is 15 residues. The CDR3 nucleotides read TGTGCCAGCAGCCACCCGGGGCAGAAGGGCGACGAGCAGTACTTC. Translating it yields CASSHPGQKGDEQYF.

V and J are TRBV7-6 and TRBJ2-3; D is possibly TRBD1 or TRBD2 (6 bases each). The CDR3 runs 15 residues. Per the germline V gene, CDR1 is SGHVS and CDR2 is FNYEAQ. V was shortened by 5 bases and J by 0 bases, with 12 bases between the two germline ends. The CDR3, as DNA: TGTGCCAGCAGCACACCGGGGGCGAGCACAGATACGCAGTATTTT. Translating it yields CASSTPGASTDTQYF. Variable domain in full (rest from reference TRBV7-6 and TRBJ2-3): GAGVSQSPRYKVTKRGQDVALRCDPISGHVSLYWYRQALGQGPEFLTYFNYEAQQDKSGLPNDRFSAERPEGSISTLTIQRTEQRDSAMYRCASSTPGASTDTQYFGPGTRLTVL.

This sequence joins TRBV6-5 and TRBJ1-2; D not certain. Germline V gene sequence: CDR1 MNHEY, CDR2 SVGAGI. V was cut by 2 bases and J by 8 bases, with 15 bases left in between. The CDR3 has 14 residues. The CDR3 region has the DNA TGTGCCAGCAGTTACGAGCCGCGTGCTAGGGGCTACACCTTC. Amino acid sequence: CASSYEPRARGYTF.

The chain combines TRBV7-9 with TRBJ1-1; 9 bases fit TRBD1. V trimming: 5 bases; J trimming: 4 bases; junction bases outside the gene matches: 2. This CDR3 region has 13 residues. CDR1 SEHNR and CDR2 FQNEAQ come from the germline V gene (reference sequence). The chain's CDR3 is CASSPTGGTEAFF. In DNA, the CDR3 is TGTGCCAGCAGCCCGACAGGGGGCACTGAAGCTTTCTTT.

The J gene is TRBJ1-4, the V gene TRBV27; D perhaps matches TRBD1 (5 bases). V was shortened by 8 bases and J by 6 bases, with 13 bases between the two germline ends. The germline V gene has CDR1 MNHEY and CDR2 SMNVEV (reference sequence). This CDR3 is 13 amino acids long. CDR3 in amino acids: CASCRVGDEKLFF. CDR3 nucleotides: TGTGCCAGCTGCAGGGTGGGGGATGAAAAACTGTTTTTT.

The J gene is TRBJ2-2, the V gene TRBV28; D is ambiguous. Germline CDR1 and CDR2: MDHEN and SYDVKM. This CDR3 spans 14 amino acids. The V and J ends lost 6 bases and 0 bases respectively, with 8 bases between them. CDR3 amino acids: CASRRTANTGELFF. Here the CDR3 DNA reads TGTGCCAGCAGAAGGACCGCGAACACCGGGGAGCTGTTTTTT.

The J gene is TRBJ1-4, the V gene TRBV14; D uncertain. The V gene's germline CDR1 is SGHDN and CDR2 FVKESK. Deletions cut 1 base from V and 10 bases from J, with 10 bases between. The length of the CDR3 is 13 residues. CDR3: CASSQALGGKLFF. The CDR3 nucleotides read TGTGCCAGCAGCCAAGCCCTCGGTGGAAAACTGTTTTTT.

This clone has just one count. Distinct nucleotide sequences in the sample also encode this CDR3. The chain employs TRBV5-1 and TRBJ2-5; D is unresolved. Per germline, CDR1 SGHRS and CDR2 YFSETQ. The V gene lost 4 bases and the J gene lost 2 bases, with 9 bases spanning the gap. The CDR3 extends over 13 amino acids. CDR3 sequence: CASSLVGQETQYF. The CDR3 nucleotides are TGCGCCAGCAGCCTTGTTGGGCAAGAGACCCAGTACTTC.

This sequence joins TRBV7-3 and TRBJ2-2; perhaps TRBD2 as D (6 bases). The CDR3 is made up of 14 amino acids. In germline, CDR1 is SGHTA, CDR2 FQGTGA. Between the trimmed V and J ends, which lost 2 bases and 6 bases, there was a span of 10 bases. The DNA of the CDR3 is TGTGCCAGCAGCTTACGGCCGGGGGCCGGGGAGCTGTTTTTT. Protein: CASSLRPGAGELFF.

V and J are TRBV7-2 and TRBJ2-3; D ambiguous. The length of the CDR3 is 13 residues. V gave up 1 base and J gave up 5 bases, with 7 bases separating them. Germline lookup yields CDR1 SGHTA and CDR2 FQGNSA. Here the CDR3 reads CASSLGAGDTQYF. Here the CDR3 DNA reads TGTGCCAGCAGCTTAGGGGCCGGAGATACGCAGTATTTT. Full variable domain (remainder filled in from reference TRBV7-2 and TRBJ2-3): GAGVSQSPSNKVTEKGKDVELRCDPISGHTALYWYRQSLGQGLEFLIYFQGNSAPDKSGLPSDRFSAERTGGSVSTLTIQRTQQEDSAVYLCASSLGAGDTQYFGPGTRLTVL.

This rearrangement joins TRBV5-6 to TRBJ1-5; no reliable D call. Between the trimmed V and J ends, which lost 0 bases and 4 bases, there was a span of 8 bases. CDR1 is SGHDT and CDR2 is YYEEEE in the germline V gene. The CDR3 consists of 14 residues. CDR3 in DNA: TGTGCCAGCAGCTTGGGAGGAGTAAATCAGCCCCAGCATTTT. Translated, it gives CASSLGGVNQPQHF.

This chain joins TRBV5-5 and TRBJ1-2, with TRBD1 matching 9 bases. The germline V gene has CDR1 SGHKS and CDR2 YYEKEE (reference sequence). The V gene end was trimmed by 3 bases and the J gene end by 2 bases; junction bases not matched to a gene: 11. The CDR3 totals 17 residues. The CDR3 spells CASSSLDWGTGNYGYTF. CDR3 bases: TGTGCCAGCAGCTCACTCGACTGGGGGACAGGGAACTATGGCTACACCTTC.

The chain employs TRBV5-1 and TRBJ2-7; D possibly corresponds to TRBD1 (6 bases). Between the trimmed V and J ends, which lost 0 bases and 2 bases, there was a span of 9 bases. Germline V gene lookup returns CDR1 SGHRS and CDR2 YFSETQ. This CDR3 spans 14 amino acids. The CDR3 nucleotides are TGCGCCAGCAGCTTGGAGGGACACACCTACGAGCAGTACTTC. This codes for CASSLEGHTYEQYF.

This clone was observed once. V gene TRBV10-3 combines with J gene TRBJ1-1; D gene ambiguous. Germline V gene sequence: CDR1 ENHRY, CDR2 SYGVKD. The V and J ends lost 3 bases and 4 bases respectively, with 12 bases between them. CDR3 length: 14 amino acids. CDR3 coding DNA: TGTGCCATCAGTGAAGGTAGTACCCCCACTGAAGCTTTCTTT. This gives the protein CAISEGSTPTEAFF.

The J gene is TRBJ1-5, the V gene TRBV3-1 (or the pseudogene TRBV3-2), with D uncertain. The CDR3 consists of 14 residues. Trimming left V 1 base short and J 5 bases short, with 9 bases between. Germline lookup yields CDR1 LGHDT and CDR2 YNNKEL (reference sequence). CDR3 in DNA: TGTGCCAGCAGCCAAGGCATGGACGATCAGCCCCAGCATTTT. Protein: CASSQGMDDQPQHF.

V gene TRBV5-6 combines with J gene TRBJ2-1; 8 positions agree with TRBD2. The CDR3 is 14 amino acids. The V segment lost 3 bases and the J segment 12 bases; nucleotides outside the gene matches: 11. Germline CDR1 reads SGHDT; CDR2 reads YYEEEE. CDR3 sequence reads: CASSSLRGGRRQFF. The CDR3, as DNA: TGTGCCAGCAGCTCCTTGCGGGGCGGGAGGAGGCAGTTCTTC. Using reference TRBV5-6 and TRBJ2-1 for the parts outside the CDR3, the full variable domain is DAGVTQSPTHLIKTRGQQVTLRCSPKSGHDTVSWYQQALGQGPQFIFQYYEEEERQRGNFPDRFSGHQFPNYSSELNVNALLLGDSALYLCASSSLRGGRRQFFGPGTRLTVL.

The V gene is TRBV5-4, the J gene TRBJ1-3, with TRBD1 identical over 10 bases. Germline CDR1 SGHNT, CDR2 YYREEE (reference sequence). This CDR3 has 16 residues. V lost 4 bases, J lost 2 bases, and 6 bases stayed unmatched. CDR3 coding DNA: TGTGCCAGCAGCCAGCAAGGGACAGGGGCTGGAAACACCATATATTTT. The encoded protein is CASSQQGTGAGNTIYF.